This T cell receptor (beta chain) was recovered during a study of blood T cell repertoires in COVID-19. Across the study: Samples came from the United States, Italy and Spain, spanning acute and convalescent COVID-19. T cells, B-cell-depleted T cells, or PBMCs provided the cDNA or gDNA that served as material.

Method: immunoSEQ multiplex PCR; TCRdb's copy keeps in-frame clones and lacks some. The table lists a few hundred thousand clones, about 91% of them singletons. Trimming removed 4 bases from V and 6 bases from J; junction bases left unmatched: 6. The CDR3 has 15 residues. CDR1 SGHKS and CDR2 YYEKEE come from the germline V gene (reference sequence). This chain links TRBV5-5 with TRBJ1-4; 10 bases are a match to TRBD1. The sequence was obtained from a person between 18 and 35 years old with COVID-19, enrolled during active disease. Sequenced input: peripheral blood. CDR3: CASSPETGGDEKLFF. Here the CDR3 DNA reads TGTGCCAGCAGCCCCGAGACAGGGGGCGATGAAAAACTGTTTTTT. The whole variable domain, remainder taken from reference TRBV5-5 and TRBJ1-4, is DAGVTQSPTHLIKTRGQQVTLRCSPISGHKSVSWYQQVLGQGPQFIFQYYEKEERGRGNFPDRFSARQFPNYSSELNVNALLLGDSALYLCASSPETGGDEKLFFGSGTQLSVL.